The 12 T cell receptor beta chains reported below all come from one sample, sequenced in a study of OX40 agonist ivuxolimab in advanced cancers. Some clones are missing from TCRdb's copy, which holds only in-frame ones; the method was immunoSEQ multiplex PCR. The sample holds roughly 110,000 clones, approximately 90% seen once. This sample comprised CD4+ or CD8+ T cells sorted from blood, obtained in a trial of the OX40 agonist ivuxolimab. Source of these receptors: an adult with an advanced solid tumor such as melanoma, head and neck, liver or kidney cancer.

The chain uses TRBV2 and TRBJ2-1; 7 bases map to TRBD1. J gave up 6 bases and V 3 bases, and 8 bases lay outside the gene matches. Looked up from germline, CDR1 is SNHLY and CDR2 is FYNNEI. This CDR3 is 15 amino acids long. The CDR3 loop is CASSDTGALGNEQFF. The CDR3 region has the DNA TGTGCCAGCAGTGACACAGGGGCTTTGGGCAATGAGCAGTTCTTC.

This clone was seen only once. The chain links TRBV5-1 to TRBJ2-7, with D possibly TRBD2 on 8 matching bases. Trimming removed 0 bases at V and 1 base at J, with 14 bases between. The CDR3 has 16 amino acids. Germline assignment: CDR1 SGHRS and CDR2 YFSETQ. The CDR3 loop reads CASSLEGAGGSYEQYF. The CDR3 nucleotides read TGCGCCAGCAGCTTGGAGGGGGCGGGAGGATCCTACGAGCAGTACTTC.

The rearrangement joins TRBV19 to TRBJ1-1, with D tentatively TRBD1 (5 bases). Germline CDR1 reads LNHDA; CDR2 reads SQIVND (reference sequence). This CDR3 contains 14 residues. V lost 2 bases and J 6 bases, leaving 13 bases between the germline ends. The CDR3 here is CASSIRGQGSEAFF. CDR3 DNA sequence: TGTGCCAGTAGTATAAGGGGTCAGGGCTCTGAAGCTTTCTTT.

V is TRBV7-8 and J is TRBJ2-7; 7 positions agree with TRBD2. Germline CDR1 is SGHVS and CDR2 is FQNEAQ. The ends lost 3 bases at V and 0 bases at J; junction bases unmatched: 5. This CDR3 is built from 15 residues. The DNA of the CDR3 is TGTGCCAGCAGCTTGGGGGGGACGGGCTCCTACGAGCAGTACTTC. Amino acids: CASSLGGTGSYEQYF.

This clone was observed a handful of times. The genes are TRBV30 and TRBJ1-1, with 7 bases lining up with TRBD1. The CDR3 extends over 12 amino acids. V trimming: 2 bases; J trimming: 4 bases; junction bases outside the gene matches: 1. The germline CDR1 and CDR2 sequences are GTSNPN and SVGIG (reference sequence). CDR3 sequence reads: CAWSPGGTEAFF. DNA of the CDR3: TGTGCCTGGAGTCCAGGGGGCACTGAAGCTTTCTTT.

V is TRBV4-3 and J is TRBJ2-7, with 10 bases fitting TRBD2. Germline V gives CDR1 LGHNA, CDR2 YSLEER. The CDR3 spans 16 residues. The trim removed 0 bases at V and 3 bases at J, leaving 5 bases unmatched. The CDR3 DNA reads TGCGCCAGCAGCCAAGAGTTAACTAGCGGGAACTACGAGCAGTACTTC. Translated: CASSQELTSGNYEQYF.

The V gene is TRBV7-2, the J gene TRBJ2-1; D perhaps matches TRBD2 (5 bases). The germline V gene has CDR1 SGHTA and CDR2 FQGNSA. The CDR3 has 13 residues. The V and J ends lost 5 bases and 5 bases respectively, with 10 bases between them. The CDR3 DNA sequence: TGTGCCAGCAGCCCTCCCGGGAACAATGAGCAGTTCTTC. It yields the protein CASSPPGNNEQFF.

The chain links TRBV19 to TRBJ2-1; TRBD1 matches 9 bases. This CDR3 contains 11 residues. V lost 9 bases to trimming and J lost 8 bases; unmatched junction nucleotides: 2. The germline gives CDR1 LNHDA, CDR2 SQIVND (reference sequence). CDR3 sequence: CASGTGYEQFF. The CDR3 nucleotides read TGTGCCAGCGGGACAGGGTATGAGCAGTTCTTC. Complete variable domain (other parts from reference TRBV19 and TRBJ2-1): DGGITQSPKYLFRKEGQNVTLSCEQNLNHDAMYWYRQDPGQGLRLIYYSQIVNDFQKGDIAEGYSVSREKKESFPLTVTSAQKNPTAFYLCASGTGYEQFFGPGTRLTVL.

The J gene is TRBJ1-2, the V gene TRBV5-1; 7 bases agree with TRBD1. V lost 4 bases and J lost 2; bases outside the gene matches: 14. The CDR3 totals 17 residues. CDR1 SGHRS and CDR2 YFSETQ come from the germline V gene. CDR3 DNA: TGCGCCAGCAGCCCGAGGGACAGCCTTCCCCGAAACTATGGCTACACCTTC. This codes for CASSPRDSLPRNYGYTF.

CDR3 residues: CASSLGLVVSNEQFF. CDR3 nucleotide sequence: TGTGCCAGCAGCCTGGGACTAGTGGTGAGCAATGAGCAGTTCTTC. The chain is built from TRBV5-4 and TRBJ2-1; 8 nucleotides match TRBD2. Germline-derived CDR1 and CDR2 are SGHNT and YYREEE (reference sequence). This CDR3 contains 15 residues. The trim removed 4 bases at V and 6 bases at J, leaving 9 bases unmatched.

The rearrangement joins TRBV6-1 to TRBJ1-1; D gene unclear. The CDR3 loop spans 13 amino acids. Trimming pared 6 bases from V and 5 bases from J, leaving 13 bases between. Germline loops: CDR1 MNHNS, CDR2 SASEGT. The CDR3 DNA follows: TGTGCCAGCAGGTCCGCCCGGCTTACTGAAGCTTTCTTT. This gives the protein CASRSARLTEAFF.

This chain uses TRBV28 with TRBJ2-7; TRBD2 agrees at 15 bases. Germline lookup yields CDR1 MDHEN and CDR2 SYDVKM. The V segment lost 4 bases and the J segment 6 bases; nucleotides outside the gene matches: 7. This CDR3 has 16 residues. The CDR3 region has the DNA TGTGCCAGCAGTTCCTATGGGACTAGCGGGGGGTCCGAGCAGTACTTC. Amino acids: CASSSYGTSGGSEQYF.